Reported below is one T cell receptor (beta chain). The CDR3 spans 15 residues. Trimming shortened V by 1 base and J by 0 bases, and 7 bases separated the two germline ends. The germline gives CDR1 SEHNR, CDR2 FQNEAQ (reference sequence). These data come from a study of human T cells and chemical hapten exposure. Study-wide background: On about 2 cm by about 2 cm of upper inner arm skin, sensitization was performed with 2% DPC. Throughout a study of roughly 5.5 months, patients underwent weekly scalp administration of diphenylcyclopropenone doses.

TCRdb re-derived calls from the RACE reads in MiXCR, one entry per CDR3 protein. The sample lists more than 95,000 distinct CDR3 sequences; roughly 27% were seen once. Time point reported: patch test 3, about 24 weeks after DPC sensitization. Treatment given: therapeutic diphenylcyclopropenone sensitization with weekly scalp DPC. V is TRBV7-9 and J is TRBJ2-1; a weak D match, TRBD2 (5 bases). The starting material was whole blood, obtained in connection with sensitization to the hapten diphenylcyclopropenone (DPC). The sequence was obtained from a man aged 35 to 55 with alopecia areata. Some clones in this sample may be carry-over from other donors' samples. The CDR3 DNA sequence: TGTGCCAGCAGCTTAGGCGGGTTCTCCTACAATGAGCAGTTCTTC. Translating it yields CASSLGGFSYNEQFF.